This T cell receptor beta chain was recorded in a study of blood T cell repertoires in COVID-19. In its sample, this clone was seen once. Trimming stripped 4 bases from V and 5 bases from J, with 11 bases between. CDR3 length: 13 residues. Germline assignment: CDR1 MNHEY and CDR2 SVGAGI. Sequenced by immunoSEQ multiplex PCR; TCRdb stores in-frame clones only, minus some. The repertoire holds about 130,000 clones, with around 82% as singletons. Cohorts were determined from participant-reported clinical history. Sequencing input: PBMCs or T cells enriched from blood (not recorded which). V gene TRBV6-5 combines with J gene TRBJ1-1; D not resolved. The sequence came from a woman between 45 and 60 years old who had recovered from COVID-19. In nucleotides, the CDR3 is TGTGCCAGCAGTTCAGTGGGGAGGACTGAAGCTTTCTTT. Its protein is CASSSVGRTEAFF.